This T cell receptor (beta chain) derives from a study of blood T cell repertoires in COVID-19. Study summary: The study drew acute and convalescent COVID-19 samples from the United States, Italy and Spain. The cDNA or gDNA used as material had been derived from T cells, B-cell-depleted T cells, or PBMCs.

The CDR3 sequence is 14 residues long. Trimming stripped 0 bases from V and 2 bases from J, with 6 bases between. Germline V gives CDR1 SGDLS, CDR2 YYNGEE. Authors' data handling: Quantification of nucleated cells was approximated via reference gene primer amplification. Libraries were prepared by immunoSEQ multiplex PCR; TCRdb keeps only in-frame clonotypes and omits some of them. V, J and clone size are those of that table, while D and trimming were read from the DNA. This table holds around 160,000 clones, around four fifths found once. The sequencing input was peripheral blood. The origin of this receptor is a woman in her forties with active or convalescent COVID-19. The rearrangement joins TRBV9 to TRBJ1-3; no firm D call. This CDR3 reads CASSVEQAGNTIYF. The CDR3 DNA reads TGTGCCAGCAGCGTAGAGCAGGCTGGAAACACCATATATTTT.